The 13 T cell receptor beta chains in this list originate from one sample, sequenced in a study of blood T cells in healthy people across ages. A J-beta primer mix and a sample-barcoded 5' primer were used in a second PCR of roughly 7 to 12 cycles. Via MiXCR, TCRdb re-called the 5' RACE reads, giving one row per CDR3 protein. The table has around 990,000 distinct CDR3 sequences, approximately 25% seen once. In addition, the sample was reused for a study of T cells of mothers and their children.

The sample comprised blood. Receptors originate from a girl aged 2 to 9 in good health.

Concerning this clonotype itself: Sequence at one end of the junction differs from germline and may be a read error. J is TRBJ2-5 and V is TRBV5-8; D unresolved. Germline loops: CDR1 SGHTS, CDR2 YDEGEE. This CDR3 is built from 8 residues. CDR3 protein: CASSLSDF. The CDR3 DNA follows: TGTGCCAGCAGCTTGAGCGACTTC. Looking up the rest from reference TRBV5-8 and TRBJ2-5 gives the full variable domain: EAGVTQSPTHLIKTRGQQATLRCSPISGHTSVYWYQQALGLGLQFLLWYDEGEERNRGNFPPRFSGRQFPNYSSELNVNALELEDSALYLCASSLSDFGPGTRLLVL.

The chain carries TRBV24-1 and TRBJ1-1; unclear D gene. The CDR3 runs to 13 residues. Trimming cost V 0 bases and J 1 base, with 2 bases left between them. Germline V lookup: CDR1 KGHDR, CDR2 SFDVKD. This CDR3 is CATSDLENTEAFF. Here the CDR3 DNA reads TGTGCCACCAGTGATTTGGAGAACACTGAAGCTTTCTTT.

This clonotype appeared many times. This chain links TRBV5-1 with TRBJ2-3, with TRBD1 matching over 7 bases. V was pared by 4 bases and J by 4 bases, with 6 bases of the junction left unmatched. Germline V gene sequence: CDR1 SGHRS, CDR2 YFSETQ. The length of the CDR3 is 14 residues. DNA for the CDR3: TGCGCCAGCAGCCCCGGGACAGCAGCAGATACGCAGTATTTT. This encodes CASSPGTAADTQYF.

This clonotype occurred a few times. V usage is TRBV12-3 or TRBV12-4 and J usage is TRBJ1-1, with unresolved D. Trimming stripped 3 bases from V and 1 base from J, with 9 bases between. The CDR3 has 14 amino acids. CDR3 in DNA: TGTGCCAGCAGTTTGTCCACCTCGAACACTGAAGCTTTCTTT. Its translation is CASSLSTSNTEAFF.

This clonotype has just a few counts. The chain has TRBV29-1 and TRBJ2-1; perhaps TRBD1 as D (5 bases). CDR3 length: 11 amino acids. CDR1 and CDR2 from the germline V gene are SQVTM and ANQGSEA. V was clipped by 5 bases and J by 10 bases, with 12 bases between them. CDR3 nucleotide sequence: TGCAGCGTTAAACAGGCCCCCGAGCAGTTCTTC. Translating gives CSVKQAPEQFF.

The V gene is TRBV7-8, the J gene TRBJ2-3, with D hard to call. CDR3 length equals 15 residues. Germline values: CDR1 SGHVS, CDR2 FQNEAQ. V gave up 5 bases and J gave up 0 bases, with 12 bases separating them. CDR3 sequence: CASSPVITSTDTQYF. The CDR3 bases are TGTGCCAGCAGCCCGGTGATCACTAGCACAGATACGCAGTATTTT.

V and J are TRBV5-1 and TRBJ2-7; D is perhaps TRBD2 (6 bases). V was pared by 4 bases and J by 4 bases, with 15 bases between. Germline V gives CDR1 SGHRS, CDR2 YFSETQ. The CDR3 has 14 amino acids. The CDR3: CASSEDSGQYEQYF. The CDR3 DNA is TGCGCCAGCAGCGAAGATAGCGGTCAATACGAGCAGTACTTC.

The CDR3 nucleotides read TGTGCTGTGGGGGCGGGGTGTCTCGAGCAGTACTTC. It codes for CAVGAGCLEQYF. The V gene is TRBV7-6, the J gene TRBJ2-7; either TRBD1 or TRBD2 may supply D (6 bases each). The CDR3 contains 12 residues. Germline CDR1 is SGHVS and CDR2 is FNYEAQ.

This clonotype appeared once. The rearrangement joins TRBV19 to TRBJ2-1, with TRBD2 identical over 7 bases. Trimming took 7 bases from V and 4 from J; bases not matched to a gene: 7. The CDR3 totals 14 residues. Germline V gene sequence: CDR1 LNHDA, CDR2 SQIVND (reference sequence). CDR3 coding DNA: TGTGCCAGTAACCCTAGCGGCACATACAATGAGCAGTTCTTC. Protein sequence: CASNPSGTYNEQFF.

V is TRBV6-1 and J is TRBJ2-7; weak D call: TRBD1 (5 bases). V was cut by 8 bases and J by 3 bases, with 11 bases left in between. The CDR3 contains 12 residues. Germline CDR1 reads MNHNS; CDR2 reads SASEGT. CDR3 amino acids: CASPRDSYEQYF. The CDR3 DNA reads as TGTGCCAGCCCCAGGGATAGCTACGAGCAGTACTTC.

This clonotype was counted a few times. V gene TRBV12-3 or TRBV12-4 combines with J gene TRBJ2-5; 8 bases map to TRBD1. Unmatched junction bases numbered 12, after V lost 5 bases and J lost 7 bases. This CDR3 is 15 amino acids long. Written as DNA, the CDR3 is TGTGCCAGCAGTGAACAGGACAGGGTAACCGGGACCCAGTACTTC. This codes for CASSEQDRVTGTQYF.

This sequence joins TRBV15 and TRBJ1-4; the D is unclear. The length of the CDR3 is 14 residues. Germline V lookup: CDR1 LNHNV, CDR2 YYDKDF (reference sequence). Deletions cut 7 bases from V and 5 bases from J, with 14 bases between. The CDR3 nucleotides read TGTGCCACCAAGAGAGGGATCGAGAATGAAAAACTGTTTTTT. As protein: CATKRGIENEKLFF.

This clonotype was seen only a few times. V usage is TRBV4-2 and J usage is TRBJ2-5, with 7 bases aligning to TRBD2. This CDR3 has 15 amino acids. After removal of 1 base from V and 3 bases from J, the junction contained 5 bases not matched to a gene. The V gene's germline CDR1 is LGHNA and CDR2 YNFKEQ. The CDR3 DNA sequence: TGTGCCAGCAGCCAAGGGGGGGGAAAGAAAGAGACCCAGTACTTC. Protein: CASSQGGGKKETQYF.